A selection of T cell receptor beta chains follows, all from one sample in a study of blood T cell repertoires in COVID-19. Using immunoSEQ multiplex PCR, the repertoire was profiled, and TCRdb retains in-frame clones only, with some absent. The sample has 370,000 or so clones; approximately 77% are singletons. The sequenced sample consisted of peripheral blood. These receptors were collected from a human donor with acute or convalescent COVID-19. The donor label of this sample is uncertain. CDR3s leave out the opening cysteine and the closing phenylalanine or tryptophan. Not all rows give a size; the values are once, few, many and, for expanded clones, a class.

v_call: TRBV6-5
clone_size: -
cdr3_length: 12
cdr3_aa: ASSHLDRNSPLH

v_call: TRBV5-1
clone_size: few
cdr3_length: 13
cdr3_aa: ASSGGSANTGELF

v_call: TRBV6-6
clone_size: -
cdr3_length: 12
cdr3_aa: ASSYSGGNQPQH

v_call: TRBV5-1
clone_size: once
cdr3_length: 12
cdr3_aa: ASSLPSGVYEQY

v_call: TRBV30
clone_size: -
cdr3_length: 11
cdr3_aa: AWSETFTYGYT

v_call: TRBV3-1/TRBV3-2
clone_size: -
cdr3_length: 12
cdr3_aa: ASSQAGGGQPQH

v_call: TRBV28
clone_size: -
cdr3_length: 14
cdr3_aa: ASNLLGVTRDYGYT

v_call: TRBV19
clone_size: -
cdr3_length: 11
cdr3_aa: ASSTGRNNEQF

v_call: TRBV29-1
clone_size: -
cdr3_length: 12
cdr3_aa: SVQASRGTGELF

v_call: TRBV4-1
clone_size: -
cdr3_length: 13
cdr3_aa: ASSQDFVRDQPQH

v_call: TRBV6-6
clone_size: -
cdr3_length: 12
cdr3_aa: ASRQRGNTDTQY

v_call: TRBV6-5
clone_size: few
cdr3_length: 11
cdr3_aa: ASSYAGGSGYT

v_call: TRBV30
clone_size: -
cdr3_length: 12
cdr3_aa: AWSVGQGTAEAF

v_call: TRBV5-1
clone_size: -
cdr3_length: 13
cdr3_aa: ASSPRDSGNTEAF

v_call: TRBV12-3/TRBV12-4
clone_size: -
cdr3_length: 10
cdr3_aa: ASSLGRSPLH

v_call: TRBV5-4
clone_size: -
cdr3_length: 13
cdr3_aa: ASSMSSGGYTEAF

v_call: TRBV6-5
clone_size: -
cdr3_length: 13
cdr3_aa: ASSYLVGLNTEAF

v_call: TRBV27
clone_size: -
cdr3_length: 11
cdr3_aa: ASSFTDNTEAF

v_call: TRBV2
clone_size: -
cdr3_length: 13
cdr3_aa: ASSEVAGGPDEQF

v_call: TRBV7-9
clone_size: -
cdr3_length: 13
cdr3_aa: ASSLAGTANTEAF

v_call: TRBV2
clone_size: once
cdr3_length: 12
cdr3_aa: ASSEGRGWQPQH

v_call: TRBV30
clone_size: few
cdr3_length: 6
cdr3_aa: ASGGYT

v_call: TRBV28
clone_size: -
cdr3_length: 11
cdr3_aa: ASRGQRASEQY

v_call: TRBV6-1
clone_size: -
cdr3_length: 12
cdr3_aa: ASSQQGNNQPQH

v_call: TRBV4-1
clone_size: -
cdr3_length: 13
cdr3_aa: ASSQASGQTYEQY

v_call: TRBV4-2
clone_size: -
cdr3_length: 12
cdr3_aa: ASRPQGGAETQY

v_call: TRBV30
clone_size: -
cdr3_length: 13
cdr3_aa: AWRKEGRSGNTIY

v_call: TRBV2
clone_size: -
cdr3_length: 12
cdr3_aa: ASSEVMTGTEAF

v_call: TRBV6-2/TRBV6-3
clone_size: once
cdr3_length: 14
cdr3_aa: ASSYPITTSVYEQY

v_call: TRBV10-2
clone_size: -
cdr3_length: 14
cdr3_aa: ASSDRGTGQSYGYT